A selection of T cell receptor beta chains follows, all from one sample in a study of control samples from healthy donors and cancer patients. Assay used: immunoSEQ multiplex PCR; TCRdb lists only in-frame clones, some missing. The sample shows 100,000 or so clones, about four fifths of them seen only once. Sequencing input: blood. The receptor source for this set is a woman in her fifties or sixties in good health. Each CDR3 is given with its conserved first and last residue. A D gene is named only where the DNA matches it firmly. Clone sizes are given selectively: once, few, many, or a class where the clone is expanded.

v_gene	j_gene	d_gene	abundance	len	CDR3nt	CDR3aa
TRBV10-3	TRBJ2-5	-	few	14	TGTGCCATCAGTGAGGGCAGGGCTCAAGAGACCCAGTACTTC	CAISEGRAQETQYF
TRBV10-1	TRBJ2-1	TRBD1	-	16	TGCGCCAGCAGTGAGACCGGGACAGGGGCTGCCAATGAGCAGTTCTTC	CASSETGTGAANEQFF
TRBV7-9	TRBJ1-3	-	once	15	TGTGCCAGCAGCTTAATACAAATCTCTGGAAACACCATATATTTT	CASSLIQISGNTIYF
TRBV11-2	TRBJ1-3	TRBD1	-	15	TGTGCCAGCAGCTCTTACACAGGGGAAGGAAACACCATATATTTT	CASSSYTGEGNTIYF
TRBV7-2	TRBJ1-3	-	-	12	TGTGCCAGTCGCAGCTCTGGAAACACCATATATTTT	CASRSSGNTIYF
TRBV5-1	TRBJ1-4	-	-	14	TGCGCCAGCAGCCCCCCGGGACTCAATGAAAAACTGTTTTTT	CASSPPGLNEKLFF
TRBV12-3/TRBV12-4	TRBJ1-2	-	-	13	TGTGCCAGCAGTCCGACCTTGAACTATGGCTACACCTTC	CASSPTLNYGYTF
TRBV5-1	TRBJ1-4	TRBD1	-	14	TGCGCCAGCAGCTTTACAGGGGGTAATGAAAAACTGTTTTTT	CASSFTGGNEKLFF
TRBV10-3	TRBJ1-3	-	-	14	TGTGCCATCAGTGAATCGGGGGACCGAAACACCATATATTTT	CAISESGDRNTIYF
TRBV6-5	TRBJ1-6	-	-	16	TGTGCCAGCAGTTTACAGCCGGGAGCCTATAATTCACCCCTCCACTTT	CASSLQPGAYNSPLHF
TRBV18	TRBJ1-5	-	-	14	TGTGCCAGCTCGCAAGCACAGGGAGGCCAGCCCCAGCATTTT	CASSQAQGGQPQHF
TRBV5-1	TRBJ1-1	-	-	19	TGCGCCAGCAGCTTGGTTGGGGCTGGGTATGGGACCCCCGGCACTGAAGCTTTCTTT	CASSLVGAGYGTPGTEAFF
TRBV2	TRBJ2-7	TRBD1	-	12	TGTGCCAGCAAAGACAGGGGCTACGAGCAGTACTTC	CASKDRGYEQYF
TRBV28	TRBJ1-1	-	-	12	TGTGCCAGCGCGGCCGTGAACACTGAAGCTTTCTTT	CASAAVNTEAFF
TRBV11-2	TRBJ1-4	-	-	14	TGTGCCAGCAGCTTAGCAGGGCTTAATGAAAAACTGTTTTTT	CASSLAGLNEKLFF
TRBV6-1	TRBJ2-5	-	-	15	TGTGCCAGCAGTGAAATCGCGGGGCTTCAAGAGACCCAGTACTTC	CASSEIAGLQETQYF